This passage covers 27 T cell receptor beta chains from one sample sequenced in a study of identical twins. TCRdb independently ran MiXCR on the 5' RACE reads; one entry per CDR3 protein. This table holds around 370,000 distinct CDR3 sequences, 9% found once. Sequencing was done on a sample of naive T cells sorted from blood. These receptors were obtained from a woman aged 45-60 years in good health.

This clonotype was seen only a few times. The chain is built from TRBV6-6 and TRBJ1-1; D gene ambiguous. Per germline, CDR1 MNHNY and CDR2 SVGAGI (reference sequence). CDR3 length: 14 amino acids. V was pared by 6 bases and J by 11 bases, with 22 bases between. CDR3 DNA: TGTGCCAGCAGCCCGACTGGTGGAGGCCCTGGGGCTTTCTTT. Translation: CASSPTGGGPGAFF.

This clonotype turned up a few times. The chain recombines TRBV21-1 with TRBJ2-1; TRBD1 is taken as the D call from the table, unchecked against the DNA. TRBV21-1 is annotated as a pseudogene. This CDR3 comprises 13 residues. The CDR3 DNA sequence: TGTGCCAGCAGCAAATCTTTGGGGGCCGGGCAGTTCTTC. As protein: CASSKSLGAGQFF.

This rearrangement joins TRBV20-1 to TRBJ2-1; D may be TRBD1 (6 bases). The CDR3 has 15 amino acids. The germline V gene encodes CDR1 DFQATT and CDR2 SNEGSKA (reference sequence). Trimming stripped 3 bases from V and 1 base from J, with 13 bases between. The CDR3 DNA sequence: TGCAGTGCTAGGGCAGGGGCTGGTTCCTACAATGAGCAGTTCTTC. Translating gives CSARAGAGSYNEQFF.

This clonotype was detected a few times. The DNA for the CDR3 is TGTGCCAGCAGCGGATCGACAGTAAGCGAGCAGTACTTC. Translated: CASSGSTVSEQYF. V usage is TRBV7-9 and J usage is TRBJ2-7; TRBD1 might be the D (5 bases). The CDR3 contains 13 residues. The germline CDR1 and CDR2 sequences are SEHNR and FQNEAQ (reference sequence). V dropped 5 bases and J dropped 6 bases, with 14 bases sitting between them.

This chain connects TRBV27 to TRBJ2-1; TRBD2 matches 8 bases. Per germline, CDR1 MNHEY and CDR2 SMNVEV (reference sequence). J gave up 5 bases and V 8 bases, and 17 bases lay outside the gene matches. The CDR3 loop spans 17 amino acids. CDR3 DNA: TGTGCCAGCGGAAGACCTCTACTAGCGGAGACCAACAATGAGCAGTTCTTC. Its protein product is CASGRPLLAETNNEQFF.

This clonotype was counted ten times or more. CDR3 protein: CASRQGSEQYF. The CDR3 DNA reads TGTGCCAGCAGACAGGGGTCCGAGCAGTACTTC. This chain uses TRBV2 with TRBJ2-7, with TRBD1 identical over 7 bases. The CDR3 runs 11 residues. The J segment lost 6 bases and the V segment lost 6 bases, leaving 2 bases of the junction unmatched. From germline, CDR1 is SNHLY and CDR2 FYNNEI.

The chain is built from TRBV7-9 and TRBJ2-7, with 13 positions matching TRBD2. The CDR3 length is 15 residues. The V and J ends lost 4 bases and 6 bases, in that order; junction bases with no gene match: 6. The V gene's germline CDR1 is SEHNR and CDR2 FQNEAQ (reference sequence). The CDR3 nucleotides read TGTGCCAGCAGCTACGGACTAGCGGGAGAAGGCGAGCAGTACGTC. Its protein product is CASSYGLAGEGEQYV.

This chain uses TRBV11-1 with TRBJ1-2, with 8 bases that match TRBD1. Per germline, CDR1 SGHAT and CDR2 FQDESV (reference sequence). The CDR3 is 15 amino acids. The junction had 7 bases not matched to a gene; V was cut back by 2 bases and J by 5 bases. CDR3 residues: CASSLMPGGEYGYTF. In nucleotides, the CDR3 is TGTGCCAGCAGCTTAATGCCAGGGGGCGAATATGGCTACACCTTC.

J is TRBJ2-3 and V is TRBV20-1; a possible D gene is TRBD2 (6 bases). There are 15 residues in the CDR3. Germline CDR1 reads DFQATT; CDR2 reads SNEGSKA (reference sequence). V was pared by 6 bases and J by 1 base, with 17 bases between. The CDR3 DNA sequence: TGCAGTGCCCTCTCTGGAGCGGGCCGCACAGATACGCAGTATTTT. Translated: CSALSGAGRTDTQYF.

This clonotype was seen at least ten times. This rearrangement joins TRBV12-3 or TRBV12-4 to TRBJ2-2; TRBD2 agrees at 7 bases. The CDR3 runs 15 residues. V shed 4 bases and J 0 bases; nucleotides not matched to a gene: 2. CDR3 nucleotide sequence: TGTGCCAGCAGTTATCGGGAGGCGAACACCGGGGAGCTGTTTTTT. This codes for CASSYREANTGELFF.

This sequence joins TRBV2 and TRBJ2-5, with 7 bases aligning to TRBD1. V lost 8 bases, J lost 2 bases, and 5 bases stayed unmatched. The CDR3 covers 13 residues. The germline gives CDR1 SNHLY, CDR2 FYNNEI. CDR3 nucleotides: TGTGCCAGCCGGGACAGTGTTCAAGAGACCCAGTACTTC. Translated: CASRDSVQETQYF.

This clonotype was counted only a few times. The CDR3 coding sequence is TGCAGCGCCAAGGGCGGTGAAGCTTTCTTT. Protein: CSAKGGEAFF. V gene TRBV20-1 combines with J gene TRBJ1-1; no reliable D call. The CDR3 spans 10 residues. Germline V gene lookup returns CDR1 DFQATT and CDR2 SNEGSKA (reference sequence).

There are a few counts of this clonotype. The chain is built from TRBV7-9 and TRBJ2-7; D remains ambiguous. The CDR3 consists of 16 residues. The V gene lost 5 bases and the J gene lost 1 base, with 18 bases spanning the gap. CDR1 and CDR2 (germline): SEHNR, FQNEAQ (reference sequence). CDR3 residues: CASSDQQLSTSYEQYF. The CDR3 DNA reads TGTGCCAGCAGCGACCAACAGCTTTCTACGTCCTACGAGCAGTACTTC.

This clonotype came up many times. The rearrangement links TRBV20-1 to TRBJ2-1, with 14 bases identical to TRBD2. The CDR3 spans 16 residues. Germline V gives CDR1 DFQATT, CDR2 SNEGSKA (reference sequence). V was clipped by 5 bases and J by 9 bases; unmatched bases: 12. The CDR3 DNA reads TGCAGTGCTGGGGGGGGACTAGCGGGAGTTATTGGTGAGCAGTTCTTC. Amino acid sequence: CSAGGGLAGVIGEQFF.

The chain carries TRBV12-5 and TRBJ2-3; possibly TRBD1 for D (5 bases). This CDR3 has 14 residues. V lost 8 bases and J 4 bases, leaving 16 bases between the germline ends. Germline CDR1 is LGHNT and CDR2 is FRNRAP. CDR3 amino acids: CASRKGPTADTQYF. The CDR3 DNA follows: TGTGCTAGTAGGAAGGGGCCAACGGCAGATACGCAGTATTTT.

This clonotype was observed at least ten times. The chain links TRBV12-3 or TRBV12-4 to TRBJ1-1, with 7 bases fitting TRBD1. The CDR3 runs 15 residues. V lost 5 bases to trimming and J lost 0 bases; unmatched junction nucleotides: 6. The CDR3: CASSGTGTVNTEAFF. The CDR3 bases are TGTGCCAGCAGTGGGACCGGGACAGTGAACACTGAAGCTTTCTTT.

The gene calls are TRBV20-1 and TRBJ2-3; 11 bases are a match to TRBD2. V dropped 2 bases and J dropped 1; count of bases not matched to a gene: 5. Germline lookup yields CDR1 DFQATT and CDR2 SNEGSKA (reference sequence). This CDR3 spans 16 amino acids. The CDR3 spells CSARSSGRTGTDTQYF. The DNA of the CDR3 is TGCAGTGCTAGATCTAGCGGGAGGACGGGCACAGATACGCAGTATTTT.

This rearrangement joins TRBV6-5 to TRBJ2-1, with 7 bases aligning to TRBD2. From germline, CDR1 is MNHEY and CDR2 SVGAGI. The V segment lost 7 bases and the J segment 9 bases; nucleotides outside the gene matches: 12. CDR3 length: 14 residues. CDR3 in DNA: TGTGCCAGCATCAAACGGGGGGTGGGTGGTGAGCAGTTCTTC. Translation: CASIKRGVGGEQFF.

The V and J genes are TRBV29-1 and TRBJ2-3; 11 bases map to TRBD2. V lost 4 bases to trimming and J lost 8 bases; unmatched junction nucleotides: 11. The CDR3 is 15 residues long. The V gene's germline CDR1 is SQVTM and CDR2 ANQGSEA. As DNA, the CDR3 is TGCAGCGTTGTCCCACCTACTAGCGGGAGAGGTACGCAGTATTTT. Amino acids: CSVVPPTSGRGTQYF.

This clonotype appeared once. In DNA form, the CDR3 reads TGTGCCAGCAGCCCCGCGAAGGGCTCCTACAATGAGCAGTTCTTC. It is translated as CASSPAKGSYNEQFF. The rearrangement joins TRBV11-2 to TRBJ2-1; no definite D call. The CDR3 is made up of 15 amino acids. In germline, CDR1 is SGHAT, CDR2 FQNNGV. V dropped 5 bases and J dropped 0 bases, with 11 bases sitting between them.

This clonotype was recorded many times. J is TRBJ1-4 and V is TRBV24-1, with D possibly matching TRBD1 (6 bases). CDR1 is KGHDR and CDR2 is SFDVKD in the germline V gene. Trimming removed 3 bases at V and 5 bases at J, with 15 bases between. The length of the CDR3 is 16 residues. This chain's CDR3 is CATSDRPRGQNEKLFF. The CDR3 DNA is TGTGCCACCAGTGATCGTCCCCGGGGGCAGAATGAAAAACTGTTTTTT.

The gene calls are TRBV5-1 and TRBJ1-5; D ambiguous. CDR3 length: 13 residues. The germline CDR1 and CDR2 sequences are SGHRS and YFSETQ. The V and J ends lost 4 bases and 6 bases respectively, with 11 bases between them. CDR3: CASSPEGSQPQHF. The DNA of the CDR3 is TGCGCCAGCAGCCCAGAAGGGAGTCAGCCCCAGCATTTT.

This CDR3 reads CASSIGGTYQETQYF. CDR3 coding DNA: TGTGCCAGCTCTATAGGGGGGACCTATCAAGAGACCCAGTACTTC. V usage is TRBV6-5 and J usage is TRBJ2-5, with D perhaps matching TRBD1 or TRBD2 (6 bases each). The CDR3 is made up of 15 amino acids. V lost 8 bases to trimming and J lost 2 bases, with 18 bases between them. Germline-derived CDR1 and CDR2 are MNHEY and SVGAGI.

This clonotype was recorded a few times. The chain combines TRBV20-1 with TRBJ2-1; no clear D gene. V gave up 0 bases and J gave up 5 bases, with 11 bases separating them. The CDR3 length is 14 residues. CDR1 is DFQATT and CDR2 is SNEGSKA in the germline V gene (reference sequence). CDR3 region: CSARDILTHNEQFF. CDR3 DNA sequence: TGCAGTGCTAGAGATATCCTCACCCACAATGAGCAGTTCTTC.

This clonotype appeared a few times. The chain employs TRBV6-1 and TRBJ2-7; D not resolved. Between the trimmed V and J ends, which lost 4 bases and 3 bases, there was a span of 7 bases. Germline-derived CDR1 and CDR2 are MNHNS and SASEGT. This CDR3 has 12 residues. CDR3 in amino acids: CASSALSYEQYV. The DNA of the CDR3 is TGTGCCAGCAGTGCCTTGAGCTACGAGCAGTACGTC.

This clonotype was seen only a few times. The rearrangement links TRBV7-8 to TRBJ1-4; D unclear. This CDR3 is built from 13 residues. V lost 6 bases and J lost 6, with 11 bases in between. The germline V gene encodes CDR1 SGHVS and CDR2 FQNEAQ. CDR3 nucleotides: TGTGCCAGCAGTAGAAGGGCGGATGAAAAACTGTTTTTT. This sequence encodes CASSRRADEKLFF.

The genes are TRBV3-1 and TRBJ1-6; D not resolved. Trimming cost V 1 base and J 7 bases, with 11 bases left between them. Germline CDR1 reads LGHDT; CDR2 reads YNNKEL (reference sequence). The CDR3 contains 15 residues. CDR3 nucleotides: TGTGCCAGCAGCCAAGGGGCAGTTGAGAATTCACCCCTCCACTTT. Residues: CASSQGAVENSPLHF.